The 18 T cell receptor beta chains given below trace back to one sample, sequenced in a study of spatial heterogeneity in lung cancer. TCRdb passed the 5' RACE reads through MiXCR, listing each CDR3 protein once. This sample has approximately 44,000 distinct CDR3 sequences, with 12% found just once. Noted time point: sample taken at primary tumor resection. Whole RNA obtained from tumor, nontumor lung or frozen PBMC underwent sequencing without sorting. The material sequenced was PBMCs, taken at surgery. Receptors were obtained from a female donor with early-stage non-small cell lung cancer.

This clonotype was seen a handful of times. The CDR3 spells CASSPGRGSYGYTF. The CDR3 nucleotides are TGTGCCAGCAGTCCGGGGCGGGGCAGCTATGGCTACACCTTC. The chain is built from TRBV6-5 and TRBJ1-2, with TRBD1 as a possible D gene (5 bases). The germline gives CDR1 MNHEY, CDR2 SVGAGI. Trimming shortened V by 5 bases and J by 4 bases, and 14 bases separated the two germline ends. This CDR3 comprises 14 residues.

The rearrangement joins TRBV6-6 to TRBJ2-5; TRBD2 matches 10 bases. CDR1 and CDR2 from the germline V gene are MNHNY and SVGAGI (reference sequence). Losses at the gene ends were 5 bases for V and 3 bases for J; bases not matched to a gene: 6. This CDR3 is built from 15 residues. DNA for the CDR3: TGTGCCAGCAGTCCTACTAGCGGGGATAAAGAGACCCAGTACTTC. It yields the protein CASSPTSGDKETQYF.

This clonotype appeared many times. The chain uses TRBV7-9 and TRBJ2-4, with D unclear. V dropped 4 bases and J dropped 0 bases, with 13 bases sitting between them. Per the germline V gene, CDR1 is SEHNR and CDR2 is FQNEAQ (reference sequence). The CDR3 length is 16 residues. The CDR3 coding sequence is TGTGCCAGCAGCTCTGTATGGGAACTAGCCAAAAACATTCAGTACTTC. It is translated as CASSSVWELAKNIQYF.

V usage is TRBV4-2 and J usage is TRBJ1-2; D is perhaps TRBD1 (6 bases). The ends were cut back, 0 bases at V and 2 bases at J, with 10 bases in the middle. The CDR3 loop spans 15 amino acids. Germline loops: CDR1 LGHNA, CDR2 YNFKEQ. In nucleotides, the CDR3 is TGTGCCAGCAGCCAAGATTATCAGGGGAACTATGGCTACACCTTC. As protein: CASSQDYQGNYGYTF.

This clonotype was recorded many times. The rearrangement uses TRBV28 and TRBJ2-5; 8 bases map to TRBD2. The CDR3 runs to 14 residues. Germline V gene sequence: CDR1 MDHEN, CDR2 SYDVKM. Trimming cost V 6 bases and J 2 bases; bases outside gene matches: 5. This chain's CDR3 is CASSPGGRQETQYF. The DNA of the CDR3 is TGTGCCAGCAGCCCGGGGGGGCGTCAAGAGACCCAGTACTTC. The whole variable domain, remainder taken from reference TRBV28 and TRBJ2-5, is DVKVTQSSRYLVKRTGEKVFLECVQDMDHENMFWYRQDPGLGLRLIYFSYDVKMKEKGDIPEGYSVSREKKERFSLILESASTNQTSMYLCASSPGGRQETQYFGPGTRLLVL.

This clonotype was detected a few times. J is TRBJ1-6 and V is TRBV7-8, with no clear D. Germline CDR1 SGHVS, CDR2 FQNEAQ. V lost 5 bases, J lost 0 bases, and 8 bases lay in between. The length of the CDR3 is 15 residues. The CDR3 sequence is CASSDGSSYNSPLHF. DNA for the CDR3: TGTGCCAGCAGCGACGGCAGCTCCTATAATTCACCCCTCCACTTT.

On this clonotype: A much larger clone lies a single base off, so this may be a read error. J is TRBJ1-1 and V is TRBV4-3; D is unresolved. Trimming shortened V by 4 bases and J by 1 base, and 13 bases separated the two germline ends. The germline V gene encodes CDR1 LGHNA and CDR2 YSLEER. This CDR3 comprises 15 residues. CDR3 nucleotide sequence: TGCGCCAGCAGCCTCGGGAAGACAACGAACACTGAAGCTTTCTTT. The encoded protein is CASSLGKTTNTEAFF.

This clonotype was seen repeatedly, ten times or more. V usage is TRBV4-1 and J usage is TRBJ1-2; 8 nucleotides line up with TRBD1. J lost 7 bases, V lost 1 base, and 11 bases had no gene match. CDR1 MGHRA and CDR2 YSYEKL come from the germline V gene. The CDR3 consists of 16 residues. The CDR3, as DNA: TGCGCCAGCAGCCAAGGTGGACAGGGCCGGGCTGGTGGCTACACCTTC. The encoded protein is CASSQGGQGRAGGYTF.

The V and J genes are TRBV5-1 and TRBJ1-1; 7 nucleotides agree with TRBD1. The CDR3 has 15 residues. Germline trimming cut 5 bases from V and 0 bases from J; bases unmatched to any gene: 7. Per germline, CDR1 SGHRS and CDR2 YFSETQ. DNA for the CDR3: TGCGCCAGCAGTCGGGACAGCTTTATGAACACTGAAGCTTTCTTT. Encoded protein: CASSRDSFMNTEAFF.

Many counts were recorded for this clonotype. V is TRBV14 and J is TRBJ1-2; a possible D gene is TRBD1 (5 bases). Trimming pared 4 bases from V and 3 bases from J, leaving 9 bases between. The CDR3 loop spans 13 amino acids. Germline CDR1 reads SGHDN; CDR2 reads FVKESK. The CDR3 nucleotides read TGTGCCAGCAGCCCGCAGGGCTACTATGGCTACACCTTC. Amino acids: CASSPQGYYGYTF. The variable domain in full, completed from reference TRBV14 and TRBJ1-2, reads EAGVTQFPSHSVIEKGQTVTLRCDPISGHDNLYWYRRVMGKEIKFLLHFVKESKQDESGMPNNRFLAERTGGTYSTLKVQPAELEDSGVYFCASSPQGYYGYTFGSGTRLTVV.

In this sample, this clonotype turned up many times. CDR3 DNA sequence: TGTGCCAGTAGTATTCCTCGGACAGGGAGAGGTGACAATCAGCCCCAGCATTTT. This encodes CASSIPRTGRGDNQPQHF. V and J are TRBV19 and TRBJ1-5; 8 bases map to TRBD1. Trimming removed 3 bases from V and 3 bases from J; junction bases left unmatched: 13. The CDR3 extends over 18 amino acids. Germline V CDR1 and CDR2: LNHDA, SQIVND (reference sequence).

The chain uses TRBV6-5 and TRBJ2-3; 12 positions agree with TRBD2. The CDR3 has 17 residues. The germline gives CDR1 MNHEY, CDR2 SVGAGI. The V segment lost 6 bases and the J segment 4 bases; nucleotides outside the gene matches: 11. This chain's CDR3 is CASSPRLAGALADTQYF. CDR3 DNA sequence: TGTGCCAGCAGCCCCCGACTAGCGGGGGCCCTGGCAGATACGCAGTATTTT.

In its sample, this clonotype was seen a few times. The CDR3 loop is CASSGTGTEKRELFF. CDR3 in DNA: TGTGCCAGCAGCGGAACCGGGACAGAGAAAAGGGAGCTGTTTTTT. The chain combines TRBV7-2 with TRBJ2-2, with 7 positions matching TRBD1. CDR3 length equals 15 residues. J lost 9 bases, V lost 5 bases, and 12 bases had no gene match. From germline, CDR1 is SGHTA and CDR2 FQGNSA. The whole variable domain, remainder taken from reference TRBV7-2 and TRBJ2-2, is GAGVSQSPSNKVTEKGKDVELRCDPISGHTALYWYRQSLGQGLEFLIYFQGNSAPDKSGLPSDRFSAERTGGSVSTLTIQRTQQEDSAVYLCASSGTGTEKRELFFGEGSRLTVL.

This clonotype occurred many times. The V and J genes are TRBV13 and TRBJ1-2; TRBD1 agrees at 9 bases. Germline V gene lookup returns CDR1 PRHDT and CDR2 FYEKMQ (reference sequence). V was pared by 4 bases and J by 8 bases, with 5 bases of the junction left unmatched. The CDR3 has 13 residues. For the CDR3, the DNA is TGTGCCAGCAGCTCGGGACAGGGCCGGGGCTACACCTTC. Protein sequence: CASSSGQGRGYTF.

The sample holds many counts of this clonotype. The genes are TRBV6-5 and TRBJ1-1, with D uncertain. In germline, CDR1 is MNHEY, CDR2 SVGAGI. Trimming cost V 4 bases and J 7 bases, with 16 bases left between them. This CDR3 is 14 amino acids long. The CDR3 region is CASSSVGGMGEAFF. Here the CDR3 DNA reads TGTGCCAGCAGTTCCGTCGGAGGGATGGGTGAAGCTTTCTTT.

Only a few counts were recorded for this clonotype. V usage is TRBV6-5 and J usage is TRBJ1-2; D is unclear. The V and J ends lost 7 bases and 4 bases respectively, with 16 bases between them. The CDR3 loop spans 14 amino acids. Germline V gives CDR1 MNHEY, CDR2 SVGAGI. The CDR3 reads CASTSNSNPYGYTF. CDR3 bases: TGTGCCAGCACCTCCAACTCGAACCCCTATGGCTACACCTTC.

The chain is built from TRBV6-1 and TRBJ1-3, with D unresolved. Between the trimmed V and J ends, which lost 2 bases and 7 bases, there was a span of 6 bases. Germline V gene data show CDR1 as MNHNS and CDR2 as SASEGT. CDR3 length equals 12 residues. The CDR3 coding sequence is TGTGCCAGCAGTGAATCGGGGAACACCATATATTTT. Protein sequence: CASSESGNTIYF.

This clonotype was detected ten times or more. This chain links TRBV7-2 with TRBJ1-2, with 11 bases identical to TRBD1. CDR3 length: 15 residues. Trimming took 5 bases from V and 8 from J; bases not matched to a gene: 10. The V gene's germline CDR1 is SGHTA and CDR2 FQGNSA. The CDR3, as DNA: TGTGCCAGCAGCCCTCTGGACAGGGGGCGTGGGGGCTACACCTTC. This codes for CASSPLDRGRGGYTF.